This T cell receptor (beta chain) comes out of a study of shared clonotypes between healthy human individuals. The protocol was immunoSEQ multiplex PCR, while the TCRdb copy is restricted to in-frame clones and leaves out a portion. The table lists about 770,000 clones, about two thirds of them singletons. V lost 7 bases to trimming and J lost 5 bases, with 18 bases between them. The germline V gene has CDR1 ENHRY and CDR2 SYGVKD. The length of the CDR3 is 15 residues. The source of this sequence is a woman aged 25 to 45 in good health. The sequenced sample consisted of memory CD4+ T cells sorted from blood. Subset: CD45RA-negative fraction. The gene calls are TRBV10-3 and TRBJ2-1; a weak D match, TRBD2 (6 bases). The CDR3 spells CAITRGTGKNNEQFF. CDR3 DNA: TGTGCCATCACTCGGGGGACTGGCAAAAACAATGAGCAGTTCTTC.